This T cell receptor (beta chain) appears in the sequencing data of a study of T cell changes during pregnancy in multiple sclerosis. Assay: immunoSEQ multiplex PCR; the TCRdb copy retains only in-frame clones and omits some. The data contain 77,000 or so clones, 80% to 95% of them singletons. Germline CDR1 SGHTA, CDR2 FQGNSA. Trimming took off 0 bases at V and 4 bases at J, with 10 bases between the two ends. CDR3 length equals 16 residues. The source is a female donor in good health, enrolled as a control in a pregnancy study. The starting material was peripheral blood, obtained in the second trimester of pregnancy. The V call is TRBV7-2, the J call TRBJ1-6; weak D call: TRBD1 (5 bases). The CDR3 reads CASSLAIGTYNSPLHF. Written as DNA, the CDR3 is TGTGCCAGCAGCTTAGCTATAGGGACTTATAATTCACCCCTCCACTTT.